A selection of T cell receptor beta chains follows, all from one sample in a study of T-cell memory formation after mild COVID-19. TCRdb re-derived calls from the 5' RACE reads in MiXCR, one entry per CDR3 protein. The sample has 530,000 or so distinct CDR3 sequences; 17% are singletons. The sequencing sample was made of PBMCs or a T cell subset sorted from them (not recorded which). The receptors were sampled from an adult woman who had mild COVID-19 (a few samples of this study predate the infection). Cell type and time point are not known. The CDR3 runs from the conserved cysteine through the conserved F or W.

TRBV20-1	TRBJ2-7	CSAQDLSSYEQYF
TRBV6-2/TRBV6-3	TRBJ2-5	CASSPGGLETQYF
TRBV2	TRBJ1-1	CASSVAEAFF
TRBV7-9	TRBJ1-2	CASSLVRSSYGYTF
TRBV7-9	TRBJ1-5	CASSPGHQPQHF
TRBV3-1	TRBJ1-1	CASSPGQGRVRGAFF
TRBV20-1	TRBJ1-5	CSARRGTGSNQPQHF
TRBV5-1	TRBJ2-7	CASSPAGGGISYEQYF
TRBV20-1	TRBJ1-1	CSAPWRGPEAFF
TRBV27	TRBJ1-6	CASSPRGEVNSPLHF
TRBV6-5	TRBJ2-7	CASQGTGRYHEQYF
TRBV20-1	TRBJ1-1	CSARVKGLNTEAFF
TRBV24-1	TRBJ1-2	CATFQGEYGYTF
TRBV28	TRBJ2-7	CASSRLETLGYEQYF
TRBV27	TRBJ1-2	CASSQTARNYGYTF
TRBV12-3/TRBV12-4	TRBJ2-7	CASSITNSSGQGGKSYEQYF
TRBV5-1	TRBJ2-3	CASSATSGQADTQYF
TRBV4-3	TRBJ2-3	CASSLGREDTQYF
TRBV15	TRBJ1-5	CATSTYPGTSIGAYSNQPQHF
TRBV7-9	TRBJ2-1	CASSPRLAGVVEQFF
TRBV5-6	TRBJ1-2	CASSLGVSYGYTF
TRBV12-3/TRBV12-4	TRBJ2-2	CASKATRAGELFF
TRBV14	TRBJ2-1	CASSPWRTSYNEQFF
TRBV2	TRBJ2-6	CASSVPRGPYSSGANVLTF
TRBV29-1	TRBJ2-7	CSVEEGGGYEQYF
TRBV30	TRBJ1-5	CAWTAGVNQPQHF
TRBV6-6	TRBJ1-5	CASSSLDRGLQPQHF
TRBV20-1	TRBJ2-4	CSARDIRTGTTGIQYF
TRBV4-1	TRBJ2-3	CASSDGPYTDTQYF
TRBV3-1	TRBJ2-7	CASSQGIHEQYF
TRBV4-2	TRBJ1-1	CASSHQSTGDTEAFF
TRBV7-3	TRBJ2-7	CASRGRTGGAYEQYF
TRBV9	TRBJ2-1	CASSSGLAGPVYEQFF
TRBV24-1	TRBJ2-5	CATVTIEGKETQYF
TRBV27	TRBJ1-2	CASSFMSGSDGYTF
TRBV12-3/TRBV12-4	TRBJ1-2	CASSSGGEGYGYTF
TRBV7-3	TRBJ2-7	CASSLTAGAYEQYF
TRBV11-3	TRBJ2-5	CASSSHGLAGGQETQYF